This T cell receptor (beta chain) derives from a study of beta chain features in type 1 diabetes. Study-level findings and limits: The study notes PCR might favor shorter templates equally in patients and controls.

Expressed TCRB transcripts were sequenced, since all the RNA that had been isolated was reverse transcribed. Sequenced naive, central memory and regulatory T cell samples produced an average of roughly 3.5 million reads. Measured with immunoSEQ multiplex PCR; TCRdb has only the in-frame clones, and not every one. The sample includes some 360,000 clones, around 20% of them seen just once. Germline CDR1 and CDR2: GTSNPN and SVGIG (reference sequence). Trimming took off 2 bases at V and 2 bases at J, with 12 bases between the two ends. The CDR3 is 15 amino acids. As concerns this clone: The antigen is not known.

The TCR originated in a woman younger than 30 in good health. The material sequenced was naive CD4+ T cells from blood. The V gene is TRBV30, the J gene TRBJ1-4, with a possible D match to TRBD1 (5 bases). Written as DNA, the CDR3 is TGTGCCTGGAGTCTTAGGGGTAGGACTAATGAAAAACTGTTTTTT. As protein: CAWSLRGRTNEKLFF.